This T cell receptor beta chain is from a study of shared clonotypes between healthy human individuals. Per germline, CDR1 SQVTM and CDR2 ANQGSEA. The J segment lost 6 bases and the V segment lost 6 bases, leaving 7 bases of the junction unmatched. This CDR3 spans 14 amino acids. Libraries were prepared by immunoSEQ multiplex PCR; TCRdb keeps only in-frame clonotypes and omits some of them. The data show about 470,000 clones, around 75% seen once. This receptor was obtained from a woman aged 35 to 49 in good health. Some clones in this sample may be carry-over from other donors' samples. The rearrangement uses TRBV29-1 and TRBJ2-1; 11 nucleotides match TRBD2. Sequenced: PBMCs. The CDR3 sequence: CSVKGGTSGNEQFF. DNA of the CDR3: TGCAGCGTAAAGGGGGGGACTAGCGGCAATGAGCAGTTCTTC.